This is a list of T cell receptor beta chains from one sample in a study of identical twins. MiXCR, applied by TCRdb to the 5' RACE reads, yields one record per CDR3 protein. The data show some 590,000 distinct CDR3 sequences, with over 8.5% seen just once and roughly 3% held by the top ten. The same data also went into a second study, on yellow fever vaccine responses in identical twins.

Sequencing was performed on PBMCs. These receptors all come from a young woman in good health. Both conserved end residues are part of each CDR3. D genes are given only for firm matches. The size entry is marked missing in some rows and otherwise reads once, few, many or a size class.

clone_size | j_call | v_call | d_call | cdr3_nt | cdr3_aa
. | TRBJ2-2 | TRBV20-1 | . | TGCAGTGCTAGAGCGGCGAACACCGGGGAGCTGTTTTTT | CSARAANTGELFF
few | TRBJ2-5 | TRBV5-1 | TRBD1 | TGCGCCAGCAGCTTGTCCCCGGGGACAGGCCAAGAGACCCAGTACTTC | CASSLSPGTGQETQYF
many | TRBJ2-5 | TRBV28 | . | TGTGCCAGCAGCCATACCGTGGCAGAAGAGACCCAGTACTTC | CASSHTVAEETQYF
. | TRBJ2-1 | TRBV5-6 | . | TGTGCCAGCAACGATTTTAGCGGCTACAATGAGCAGTTCTTC | CASNDFSGYNEQFF
few | TRBJ2-5 | TRBV27 | . | TGTGCCAGCAGTCGACTAGTCGAACAAGAGACCCAGTACTTC | CASSRLVEQETQYF
many | TRBJ2-3 | TRBV5-1 | . | TGCGCCAGCAGCTTGGTTTCTGCGGGCACAGATACGCAGTATTTT | CASSLVSAGTDTQYF
. | TRBJ2-1 | TRBV7-2 | TRBD2 | TGTGCCAGCAGCTCCCGGGGTAGCGGGACCTACAATGAGCAGTTCTTC | CASSSRGSGTYNEQFF
few | TRBJ2-1 | TRBV9 | TRBD2 | TGTGCCAGCAGCGTCCTATCGGGGGGAAACAATGAGCAGTTCTTC | CASSVLSGGNNEQFF
. | TRBJ2-7 | TRBV5-1 | . | TGCGCCAGCAGCAAAGAAGGTTTCTACGAGCAGTACTTC | CASSKEGFYEQYF
few | TRBJ1-2 | TRBV2 | . | TGTGCCAGCTACGAGACGCTTACTAACTATGGCTACACCTTC | CASYETLTNYGYTF
many | TRBJ2-3 | TRBV7-9 | . | TGTGCCAGCAGCTACGATATCGGGTACACAGATACGCAGTATTTT | CASSYDIGYTDTQYF